The 17 T cell receptor beta chains presented below share a single source sample, sequenced in a study of T cell responses to AZD1222 COVID-19 vaccine. Produced via immunoSEQ multiplex PCR; TCRdb's table is partial and in-frame only. The sample lists approximately 140,000 clones; approximately 91% were seen once. Here the sequenced sample was peripheral blood, taken 28 days after the second AZD1222 dose. These receptors originate from an adult who received the AZD1222 COVID-19 vaccine.

In regard to this clone: Relative to the germline gene, one junction end is altered; a read error may explain this. This chain uses TRBV7-7 with TRBJ2-5, with 7 bases matching TRBD2. From germline, CDR1 is SSHAT and CDR2 FNYEAQ (reference sequence). The CDR3 totals 15 residues. The CDR3 region has the DNA TGTGCTAGCAGCTTTCGTCTAGCGGCACAAGAGACCCAGTACTTC. This gives the protein CASSFRLAAQETQYF.

This sequence joins TRBV11-2 and TRBJ1-2; D remains ambiguous. The CDR3 spans 13 residues. CDR1 is SGHAT and CDR2 is FQNNGV in the germline V gene. V shed 3 bases and J shed 9 bases, with 14 bases lying between them. The CDR3 DNA is TGTGCCAGCAGCTTCCAACATACACCGAGCTACACCTTC. It yields the protein CASSFQHTPSYTF.

The chain recombines TRBV6-5 with TRBJ1-4; 8 bases are shared with TRBD1. Germline V gene lookup returns CDR1 MNHEY and CDR2 SVGAGI. This CDR3 region has 15 residues. The V gene end was trimmed by 4 bases and the J gene end by 5 bases; junction bases not matched to a gene: 6. The CDR3: CASSFAAGGNEKLFF. In nucleotides, the CDR3 is TGTGCCAGCAGTTTTGCGGCAGGGGGCAATGAAAAACTGTTTTTT.

The chain joins TRBV6-2 or TRBV6-3 to TRBJ2-7, with D hard to call. The CDR3 runs 12 residues. The V end was cut by 2 bases, the J end by 4 bases, with 6 bases between. CDR1 and CDR2 (germline): MNHEY, SVGEGT. CDR3 sequence: CASSYTAYEQYF. In nucleotides, the CDR3 is TGTGCCAGCAGTTACACGGCTTACGAGCAGTACTTC.

This clone was detected once. The genes are TRBV6-2 or TRBV6-3 and TRBJ1-1; 8 positions match TRBD1. This CDR3 has 15 amino acids. Germline lookup yields CDR1 MNHEY and CDR2 SVGEGT. V trimming: 5 bases; J trimming: 1 base; junction bases outside the gene matches: 6. CDR3 protein: CASSTQTGENTEAFF. In nucleotides, the CDR3 is TGTGCCAGCAGTACTCAGACAGGGGAGAACACTGAAGCTTTCTTT.

The chain carries TRBV7-8 and TRBJ1-5, with D possibly TRBD1 on 5 matching bases. CDR3 size: 15 residues. From germline, CDR1 is SGHVS and CDR2 FQNEAQ. The V end lost 3 bases, the J end lost 0 bases, and 9 bases lay between the germline ends. CDR3 coding DNA: TGTGCCAGCAGCTTTTTAGACAGTAGCAATCAGCCCCAGCATTTT. This translates into CASSFLDSSNQPQHF.

The rearrangement joins TRBV5-4 to TRBJ1-5, with TRBD1 as a possible D gene (5 bases). The CDR3 has 13 amino acids. The V end lost 0 bases, the J end lost 7 bases, and 8 bases lay between the germline ends. From germline, CDR1 is SGHNT and CDR2 YYREEE (reference sequence). CDR3 amino acids: CASSLAGDQPQHF. The CDR3 coding sequence is TGTGCCAGCAGCTTGGCCGGGGACCAGCCCCAGCATTTT. Drawing the rest from reference TRBV5-4 and TRBJ1-5, the complete variable domain is ETGVTQSPTHLIKTRGQQVTLRCSSQSGHNTVSWYQQALGQGPQFIFQYYREEENGRGNFPPRFSGLQFPNYSSELNVNALELDDSALYLCASSLAGDQPQHFGDGTRLSIL.

The chain combines TRBV2 with TRBJ1-5; 8 bases align to TRBD1. The CDR3 is made up of 14 amino acids. V was clipped by 6 bases and J by 2 bases; unmatched bases: 3. Germline lookup yields CDR1 SNHLY and CDR2 FYNNEI. The CDR3 DNA reads as TGTGCCAGCAGGGTACAGGGGGGCAATCAGCCCCAGCATTTT. It yields the protein CASRVQGGNQPQHF. Full variable domain (rest looked up from reference TRBV2 and TRBJ1-5): EPEVTQTPSHQVTQMGQEVILRCVPISNHLYFYWYRQILGQKVEFLVSFYNNEISEKSEIFDDQFSVERPDGSNFTLKIRSTKLEDSAMYFCASRVQGGNQPQHFGDGTRLSIL.

This clone was seen only once. In nucleotides, the CDR3 is TGTGCCAGCAGCCCCGGGACAGGCGGGGAGCTGTTTTTT. Translation: CASSPGTGGELFF. The rearrangement joins TRBV5-5 to TRBJ2-2, with TRBD1 matching over 8 bases. J was trimmed by 7 bases and V by 4 bases; bases with no gene match: 3. CDR1 is SGHKS and CDR2 is YYEKEE in the germline V gene (reference sequence). The CDR3 totals 13 residues.

This clone was detected only once. The chain uses TRBV9 and TRBJ2-3, with D possibly being TRBD1 (6 bases). The germline V and J ends were trimmed by 3 bases and 6 bases, with 8 bases remaining between them. CDR1 SGDLS and CDR2 YYNGEE come from the germline V gene. CDR3 length: 12 amino acids. The CDR3 bases are TGTGCCAGCAGCGGTACAGGGGATACGCAGTATTTT. It is translated as CASSGTGDTQYF.

The chain combines TRBV5-1 with TRBJ1-1; possibly TRBD1 for D (5 bases). Germline V gene lookup returns CDR1 SGHRS and CDR2 YFSETQ. V was cut by 4 bases and J by 4 bases, with 11 bases left in between. The CDR3 spans 13 residues. The DNA for the CDR3 is TGCGCCAGCAGCCCGCAAGGGGCCACTGAAGCTTTCTTT. The encoded protein is CASSPQGATEAFF.

The chain couples TRBV5-1 to TRBJ1-2, with D hard to call. The CDR3 is 13 amino acids. From germline, CDR1 is SGHRS and CDR2 YFSETQ. V lost 0 bases and J 4 bases, leaving 7 bases between the germline ends. CDR3 nucleotide sequence: TGCGCCAGCAGCTTGGCCGCCAGCTATGGCTACACCTTC. It is translated as CASSLAASYGYTF.

The rearrangement uses TRBV14 and TRBJ2-5; 9 bases align to TRBD1. The CDR3 is 16 residues long. The ends lost 5 bases at V and 4 bases at J; junction bases unmatched: 11. Germline V gene sequence: CDR1 SGHDN, CDR2 FVKESK. CDR3 bases: TGTGCCAGCAGCTACGGACAGGGGTCCGTCGGAGAGACCCAGTACTTC. This sequence encodes CASSYGQGSVGETQYF.

This chain connects TRBV5-1 to TRBJ1-1; a possible D gene is TRBD1 (5 bases). This CDR3 has 14 amino acids. Trimming took off 5 bases at V and 1 base at J, with 12 bases between the two ends. Germline CDR1 is SGHRS and CDR2 is YFSETQ. The CDR3 reads CASRPGTENTEAFF. The CDR3 DNA reads TGCGCCAGCAGACCCGGGACGGAGAACACTGAAGCTTTCTTT.

The V call is TRBV11-2, the J call TRBJ2-7; the D gene is possibly TRBD1 (6 bases). V gave up 1 base and J gave up 9 bases, with 13 bases separating them. CDR3 length: 13 amino acids. Germline CDR1 and CDR2: SGHAT and FQNNGV. DNA of the CDR3: TGTGCCAGCAGCTTAGGGGCAGGGGACGGGCAGTACTTC. This sequence encodes CASSLGAGDGQYF.

The CDR3 loop is CASSISIGNYGYTF. Here the CDR3 DNA reads TGTGCCAGTAGTATTAGCATAGGGAACTATGGCTACACCTTC. This chain connects TRBV19 to TRBJ1-2, with no clear D. Germline values: CDR1 LNHDA, CDR2 SQIVND (reference sequence). The CDR3 contains 14 residues. The V end was cut by 3 bases, the J end by 2 bases, with 10 bases between.

The chain carries TRBV5-4 and TRBJ1-3; the D gene is possibly TRBD1 (5 bases). Germline CDR1 and CDR2: SGHNT and YYREEE (reference sequence). Trimming took 7 bases from V and 0 from J, leaving 14 bases between them. The length of the CDR3 is 15 residues. CDR3 sequence (DNA): TGTGCCAGCCGGGGCCCGCCGGACTCTGGAAACACCATATATTTT. Translation: CASRGPPDSGNTIYF.